In this sample, the clone carrying this TCR beta chain turned up a few times. What it binds is not known. Germline CDR1 is DFQATT and CDR2 is SNEGSKA (reference sequence). V was shortened by 0 bases and J by 4 bases, with 15 bases between the two germline ends. The CDR3 runs to 15 residues. Each TCR beta library was made by quantitative 5'-RACE that incorporated molecular barcodes. Using its own MiXCR run on the 5' RACE reads, TCRdb lists one record per CDR3 protein. Among about 840,000 distinct CDR3 sequences listed, roughly 12% were seen once. These data come from a study of CD8 T cells in ankylosing spondylitis. Points from the study as a whole: A motif in TCR beta, a set of under ten highly homologous variants, appeared characteristic of ankylosing spondylitis blood.

Sequencing was done on a sample of blood, either unsorted or a sorted T cell fraction (not recorded which). This sequence was found in a male donor with ankylosing spondylitis. J is TRBJ1-1 and V is TRBV20-1; maybe TRBD1 (5 bases). The CDR3 protein is CSAREGGGYGTEAFF. CDR3 bases: TGCAGTGCTAGAGAGGGGGGAGGTTATGGCACTGAAGCTTTCTTT.